Described below is a single T cell receptor beta chain sequence and its context. Its antigen is currently unknown. Relative to the germline gene, one junction end is altered; a read error may explain this. This specimen comes from a study of T cell repertoires in cytomegalovirus infection. Overall study: CMV infection plus the matching HLA type was flagged by public TCR beta signatures. Notes on the study in general: The cumulative frequency of public TCR beta families identified carriers of CMV plus the relevant HLA. The study found HLA-C-restricted CMV-specific TCR beta clonotypes dominating the ex vivo response.

The CDR3 length is 13 residues. Germline CDR1 and CDR2: SGHTA and FQGTGA. TCRdb itself ran the reads through MiXCR, one entry per CDR3 protein. The data hold about 440,000 distinct CDR3 sequences, with about a third observed a single time. The receptor was derived from a human donor in good health (CMV status not recorded). Some clones in this sample may be carry-over from other donors' samples. Specimen: PBMCs. The rearrangement links TRBV7-3 to TRBJ1-1; 7 bases are a match to TRBD1. In DNA, the CDR3 is TGTTCCAGCAGCTTTCCAGGGGGCACTGAAGCTTTCTTT. It translates to CSSSFPGGTEAFF.